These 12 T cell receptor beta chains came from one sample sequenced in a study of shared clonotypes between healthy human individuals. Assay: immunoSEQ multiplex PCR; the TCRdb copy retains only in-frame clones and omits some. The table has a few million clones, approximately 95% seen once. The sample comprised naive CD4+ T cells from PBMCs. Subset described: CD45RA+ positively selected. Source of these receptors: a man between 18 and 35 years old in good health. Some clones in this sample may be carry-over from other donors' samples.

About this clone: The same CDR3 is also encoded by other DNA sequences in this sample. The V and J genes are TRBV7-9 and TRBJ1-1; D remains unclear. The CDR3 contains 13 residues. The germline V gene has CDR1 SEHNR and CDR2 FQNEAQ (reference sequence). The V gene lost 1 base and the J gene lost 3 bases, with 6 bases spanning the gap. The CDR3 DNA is TGTGCCAGCAGCTTAGAGACCGACACTGAAGCTTTCTTT. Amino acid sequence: CASSLETDTEAFF.

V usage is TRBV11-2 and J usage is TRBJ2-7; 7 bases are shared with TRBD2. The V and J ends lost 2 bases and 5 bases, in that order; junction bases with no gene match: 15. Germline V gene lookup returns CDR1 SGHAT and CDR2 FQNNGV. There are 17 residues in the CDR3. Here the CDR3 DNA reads TGTGCCAGCAGCTTAATCGGTCTCGGGGGGAGGCACCACGAGCAGTACTTC. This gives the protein CASSLIGLGGRHHEQYF.

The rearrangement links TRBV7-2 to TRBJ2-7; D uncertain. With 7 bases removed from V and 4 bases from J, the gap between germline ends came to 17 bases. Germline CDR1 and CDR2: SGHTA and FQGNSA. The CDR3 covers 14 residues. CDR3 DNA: TGTGCCAGCACCCCGACCCAACCCCGTTACGAGCAGTACTTC. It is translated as CASTPTQPRYEQYF.

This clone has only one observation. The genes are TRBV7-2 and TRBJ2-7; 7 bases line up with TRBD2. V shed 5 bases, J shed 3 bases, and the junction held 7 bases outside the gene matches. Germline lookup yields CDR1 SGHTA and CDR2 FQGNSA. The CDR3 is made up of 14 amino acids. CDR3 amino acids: CASSPRGVNYEQYF. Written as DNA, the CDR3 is TGTGCCAGCAGCCCCCGGGGGGTAAACTACGAGCAGTACTTC.

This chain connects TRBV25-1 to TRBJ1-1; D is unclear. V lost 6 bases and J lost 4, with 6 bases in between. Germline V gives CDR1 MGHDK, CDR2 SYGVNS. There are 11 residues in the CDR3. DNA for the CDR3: TGTGCCAGCAGGAGATCCACTGAAGCTTTCTTT. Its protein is CASRRSTEAFF.

The CDR3 bases are TGTGCCAGCAGTTCCTTAGGGCTAGGAGACAATGAGCAGTTCTTC. Translated: CASSSLGLGDNEQFF. This rearrangement joins TRBV6-5 to TRBJ2-1; D ambiguous. The length of the CDR3 is 15 residues. The V end was cut by 4 bases, the J end by 5 bases, with 15 bases between. Per germline, CDR1 MNHEY and CDR2 SVGAGI.

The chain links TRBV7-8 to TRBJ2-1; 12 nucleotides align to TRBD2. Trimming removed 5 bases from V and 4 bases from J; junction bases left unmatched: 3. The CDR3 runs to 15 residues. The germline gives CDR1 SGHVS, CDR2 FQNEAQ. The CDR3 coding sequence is TGTGCCAGCAGCCCCCTAGCGGGAGGGTACAATGAGCAGTTCTTC. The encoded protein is CASSPLAGGYNEQFF.

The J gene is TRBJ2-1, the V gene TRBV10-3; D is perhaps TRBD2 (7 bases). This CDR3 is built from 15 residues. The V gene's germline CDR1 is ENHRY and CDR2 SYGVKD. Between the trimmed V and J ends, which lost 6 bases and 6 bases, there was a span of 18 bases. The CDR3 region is CAIRGGRGAGNEQFF. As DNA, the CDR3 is TGTGCCATCAGAGGCGGTCGGGGGGCCGGCAATGAGCAGTTCTTC.

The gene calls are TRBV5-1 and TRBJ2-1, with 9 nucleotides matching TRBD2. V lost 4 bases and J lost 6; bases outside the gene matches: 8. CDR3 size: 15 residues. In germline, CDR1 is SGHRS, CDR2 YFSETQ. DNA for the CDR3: TGCGCCAGCAGCCTCCTAGCGGGGACCCTCAATGAGCAGTTCTTC. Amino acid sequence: CASSLLAGTLNEQFF.

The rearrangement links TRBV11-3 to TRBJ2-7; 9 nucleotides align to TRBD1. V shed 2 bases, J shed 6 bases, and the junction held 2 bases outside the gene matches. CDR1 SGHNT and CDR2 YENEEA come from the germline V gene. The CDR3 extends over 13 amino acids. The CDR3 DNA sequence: TGTGCCAGCAGCTTAACAGGGGGCGCCGAGCAGTACTTC. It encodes CASSLTGGAEQYF.

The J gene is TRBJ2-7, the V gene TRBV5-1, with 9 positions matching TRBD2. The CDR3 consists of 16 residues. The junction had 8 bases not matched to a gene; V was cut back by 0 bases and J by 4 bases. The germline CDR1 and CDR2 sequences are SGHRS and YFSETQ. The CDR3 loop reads CASSLVSGSSLYEQYF. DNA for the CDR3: TGCGCCAGCAGCTTGGTTAGCGGGAGTAGCCTTTACGAGCAGTACTTC. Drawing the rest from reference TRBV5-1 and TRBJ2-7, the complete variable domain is KAGVTQTPRYLIKTRGQQVTLSCSPISGHRSVSWYQQTPGQGLQFLFEYFSETQRNKGNFPGRFSGRQFSNSRSEMNVSTLELGDSALYLCASSLVSGSSLYEQYFGPGTRLTVT.

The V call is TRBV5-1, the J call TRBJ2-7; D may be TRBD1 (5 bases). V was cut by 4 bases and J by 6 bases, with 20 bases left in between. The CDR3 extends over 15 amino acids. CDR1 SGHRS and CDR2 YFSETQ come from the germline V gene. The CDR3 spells CASSPFFSTGSEQYF. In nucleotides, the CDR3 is TGCGCCAGCAGCCCTTTCTTCTCTACAGGAAGCGAGCAGTACTTC.